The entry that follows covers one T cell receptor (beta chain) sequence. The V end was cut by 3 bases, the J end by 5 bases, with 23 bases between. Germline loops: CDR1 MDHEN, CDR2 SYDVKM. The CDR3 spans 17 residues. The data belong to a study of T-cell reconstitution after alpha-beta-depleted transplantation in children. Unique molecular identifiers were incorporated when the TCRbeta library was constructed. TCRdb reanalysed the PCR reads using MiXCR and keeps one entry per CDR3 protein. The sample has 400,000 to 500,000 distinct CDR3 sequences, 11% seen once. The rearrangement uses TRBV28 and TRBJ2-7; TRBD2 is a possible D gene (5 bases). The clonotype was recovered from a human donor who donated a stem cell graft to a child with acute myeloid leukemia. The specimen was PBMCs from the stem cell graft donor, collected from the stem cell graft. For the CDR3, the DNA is TGTGCCAGCAGTTTTCTCCCGGGATGGACCCTACGTCACGAGCAGTACTTC. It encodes CASSFLPGWTLRHEQYF.